The clone carrying this TCR beta chain was found a few times. Its antigen is as yet unknown. The read comes to an end 3 residues before the CDR3 does, leaving the germline J gene to fill in the end. These data come from a study of T cell clonality in common variable immunodeficiency. Regarding the study as a whole: Fewer deletions and N-nucleotide insertions were reportedly seen in common variable immunodeficiency TCR beta sequences.

Diagnosis required reduced IgG, IgA and/or IgM with specific antibody deficiency. All CVID subjects were on immunoglobulin replacement for at least one year. Libraries were prepared by immunoSEQ multiplex PCR; TCRdb keeps only in-frame clonotypes and omits some of them. The sample presents roughly 23,000 clones, none singletons. CDR1 is SGHRS and CDR2 is YFSETQ in the germline V gene. There are 16 residues in the CDR3. V dropped 4 bases and J dropped 4 bases, with 19 bases sitting between them. The clonotype originates from a human donor with common variable immunodeficiency. The rearrangement joins TRBV5-1 to TRBJ2-3, with D tentatively TRBD2 (5 bases). Sequences were obtained from peripheral blood mononuclear cells. The part of the CDR3 DNA that was read is TGCGCCAGCAGCCCAGACGTTAGCGCACAGTCAGATACG. Translation gives CASSPDVSAQSDT. The complete CDR3 sequence is CASSPDVSAQSDTQYF.